Listed below are T cell receptor beta chains from one sample, sequenced in a study of early T cells in non-severe SARS-CoV-2 infection. TCRdb re-called the 5' RACE reads with MiXCR, one entry per CDR3 protein. The sample has fewer than 95,000 distinct CDR3 sequences; approximately 16% are singletons. The sequencing here drew on whole blood, taken at baseline. The receptors were gathered from an adult who was a healthcare worker with PCR-confirmed SARS-CoV-2 infection or an uninfected control (not recorded which). The CDR3 runs from the conserved cysteine through the conserved F or W. D genes are given only for firm matches. Part of the rows lack a size; the others show once, few, many or a class for expanded clones.

clone_size | j_call | v_call | d_call | cdr3_aa | cdr3_nt
- | TRBJ2-4 | TRBV3-1 | - | CASSPTVAKNIQYF | TGTGCCAGCAGTCCGACAGTAGCCAAAAACATTCAGTACTTC
few | TRBJ2-7 | TRBV4-3 | TRBD2 | CASSPRTSGNYEQYF | TGCGCCAGCAGCCCCCGGACTAGCGGGAACTACGAGCAGTACTTC
few | TRBJ1-6 | TRBV20-1 | - | CSAGDTGLNSPLHF | TGCAGTGCTGGGGACACAGGGCTGAATTCACCCCTCCACTTT
- | TRBJ2-5 | TRBV10-3 | - | CAISEGQTQYF | TGTGCCATCAGTGAGGGCCAGACCCAGTACTTC
few | TRBJ1-6 | TRBV11-2 | - | CASSLEPTVNALHF | TGTGCCAGCAGCTTAGAGCCGACAGTAAATGCCCTCCACTTT
- | TRBJ2-6 | TRBV28 | - | CASSSQSSGANVLTF | TGTGCCAGCAGTTCCCAGTCCTCTGGGGCCAACGTCCTGACTTTC
- | TRBJ2-4 | TRBV4-3 | - | CASSPGHWAENIQYF | TGCGCCAGCAGCCCGGGGCACTGGGCGGAAAACATTCAGTACTTC
- | TRBJ1-4 | TRBV20-1 | TRBD1 | CSARTGGNEKLFF | TGCAGTGCACGGACAGGGGGCAATGAAAAACTGTTTTTT
- | TRBJ2-1 | TRBV5-1 | TRBD2 | CASSLSAGGPHEQFF | TGCGCCAGCAGCTTGTCAGCGGGAGGGCCCCATGAGCAGTTCTTC
- | TRBJ2-3 | TRBV12-3/TRBV12-4 | TRBD2 | CASRSIEAGAGTDTQYF | TGTGCCAGCAGGAGCATCGAAGCGGGAGCCGGCACAGATACGCAGTATTTT
few | TRBJ2-7 | TRBV20-1 | - | CSAYDRHRQYF | TGCAGTGCTTATGACCGGCACCGGCAGTACTTC
- | TRBJ2-7 | TRBV20-1 | TRBD1 | CSARDPGTGTYEQYF | TGCAGTGCTCGAGATCCCGGGACAGGGACCTACGAGCAGTACTTC
few | TRBJ2-3 | TRBV24-1 | TRBD2 | CATSDRGTSGTGTDTQYF | TGTGCCACCAGTGACCGGGGGACTAGCGGGACCGGCACAGATACGCAGTATTTT
few | TRBJ2-7 | TRBV30 | TRBD2 | CAWINPQLAGVGEQYF | TGTGCCTGGATCAACCCCCAACTAGCGGGAGTCGGTGAGCAGTACTTC
once | TRBJ2-1 | TRBV20-1 | - | CSASRGGDYNEQFF | TGCAGTGCTAGTCGCGGCGGGGACTACAATGAGCAGTTCTTC
- | TRBJ1-1 | TRBV2 | - | CASCDRYTEAFF | TGTGCCAGCTGTGATCGGTACACTGAAGCTTTCTTT
few | TRBJ2-1 | TRBV6-5 | TRBD2 | CASPGGLAGRLNEQFF | TGTGCCAGTCCAGGGGGACTAGCGGGAAGATTAAATGAGCAGTTCTTC
- | TRBJ2-1 | TRBV12-3/TRBV12-4 | TRBD2 | CASSPREADYEQFF | TGTGCCAGCAGTCCCCGGGAGGCGGACTATGAGCAGTTCTTC
few | TRBJ2-3 | TRBV20-1 | TRBD2 | CSASGLARTDTQYF | TGCAGTGCTAGTGGACTAGCGAGAACAGATACGCAGTATTTT
few | TRBJ1-1 | TRBV5-4 | - | CASSLSMNTEAFF | TGTGCCAGCAGCTTGAGTATGAACACTGAAGCTTTCTTT
few | TRBJ1-1 | TRBV4-1 | - | CASSQSEILNTEAFF | TGCGCCAGCAGCCAATCGGAGATACTGAACACTGAAGCTTTCTTT
- | TRBJ1-1 | TRBV7-9 | - | CASSLAAENTEAFF | TGTGCCAGCAGCTTAGCAGCGGAGAACACTGAAGCTTTCTTT
- | TRBJ2-7 | TRBV13 | - | CASSSGDGYEQYF | TGTGCCAGCAGCTCAGGCGACGGCTACGAGCAGTACTTC
- | TRBJ2-7 | TRBV5-1 | - | CASTLVLYEQYF | TGCGCCAGCACCCTCGTCCTCTACGAGCAGTACTTC
- | TRBJ1-4 | TRBV7-2 | - | CASSRSGRPSYEKLFF | TGTGCCAGCAGCCGCAGCGGGAGGCCGTCTTATGAAAAACTGTTTTTT
few | TRBJ1-4 | TRBV2 | TRBD1 | CASRTGEKLFF | TGTGCCAGCAGGACAGGGGAAAAACTGTTTTTT
- | TRBJ1-4 | TRBV12-3/TRBV12-4 | TRBD1 | CASNPRGWGEKLFF | TGTGCCAGCAACCCCAGGGGGTGGGGTGAAAAACTGTTTTTT
- | TRBJ2-5 | TRBV12-3/TRBV12-4 | - | CASSANNFQETQYF | TGTGCCAGCAGTGCAAATAATTTCCAAGAGACCCAGTACTTC
- | TRBJ2-1 | TRBV12-3/TRBV12-4 | - | CASSLLRVRGTGSYNEQFF | TGTGCCAGCAGTTTACTCCGAGTACGGGGGACGGGCTCCTACAATGAGCAGTTCTTC
many | TRBJ2-7 | TRBV20-1 | TRBD1 | CSARPLDRAYEQYF | TGCAGTGCTAGACCGCTGGACAGGGCCTACGAGCAGTACTTC
- | TRBJ2-5 | TRBV11-2 | - | CASSLRLAVETQYF | TGTGCCAGCAGCTTACGACTGGCGGTGGAGACCCAGTACTTC
few | TRBJ2-7 | TRBV4-1 | - | CASSQDDILGEQYF | TGCGCCAGCAGCCAAGATGACATCCTAGGGGAGCAGTACTTC
- | TRBJ2-1 | TRBV28 | TRBD2 | CATRLAGRNEQFF | TGTGCCACCCGACTAGCGGGAAGGAATGAGCAGTTCTTC
- | TRBJ1-1 | TRBV12-3/TRBV12-4 | - | CASSPGSETEAFF | TGTGCCAGCAGTCCCGGATCAGAGACTGAAGCTTTCTTT
many | TRBJ2-2 | TRBV10-1 | - | CASSVGRASGELFF | TGCGCCAGCAGCGTCGGCAGGGCGTCCGGGGAGCTGTTTTTT
- | TRBJ2-7 | TRBV7-9 | TRBD1 | CASSRGQETYEQYF | TGTGCCAGCAGCCGGGGACAGGAGACCTACGAGCAGTACTTC
- | TRBJ1-1 | TRBV12-3/TRBV12-4 | - | CASSQTGRGTEAFF | TGTGCCAGCAGCCAGACAGGCCGGGGCACTGAAGCTTTCTTT